The T cell receptor beta chain described here comes from a study of T cells after yellow fever vaccination (dated by TCRdb to about 2019). About the investigation overall: The SMART-Seq v4 Ultra Low Input RNA kit was used to prepare libraries from fractions with low cell numbers. To follow T-cell clones before and after primary and booster YFV17D yellow fever vaccination, bulk TCR alpha and beta repertoires were sequenced over time. Blood was drawn at multiple timepoints before and after primary and secondary immunization, with bulk PBMC replicates and cell subsets isolated. Two healthy male donors, one aged 18 to 30 and one aged 30 to 40 years, made up the cohort.

Relative to germline, V is 4 bases shorter and J is 3 bases shorter, with 9 bases between their ends. Including cysteine and phenylalanine, the CDR3 has 12 amino acids. Of the read, only the CDR3 DNA is kept; its 36 bases are in frame from base 1. According to the germline V gene (reference sequence), CDR1 reads DFQATT and CDR2 reads SNEGSKA. This clonotype was seen many times. The target of this receptor is not known. No per-base quality is available; no much larger clone lies one base away. The meaning of the sample's treatment or condition label: live attenuated yellow fever vaccine strain. Two biological replicates of bulk PBMCs were collected at each blood-draw timepoint. A standard Ficoll-Paque protocol was used to isolate PBMCs from peripheral blood. RNA was extracted with TriZol from bulk PBMCs, CD4 and CD8 fractions, and dextramer-positive and dextramer-negative fractions. Broader findings and caveats from the paper: Most clones expanded after primary vaccination (around 96% of CD4 and around 89% of CD8) were re-detected after the booster, suggesting that broad memory maintenance occurred. A small fraction of clonotypes appeared in both the CD4 and CD8 compartments, likely as a result of convergent recombination. Compared with the primary T-cell response, the secondary T-cell response was weaker but faster, peaking on day 5 rather than day 15. FACS-sorted repertoires could contain abundant contaminating clonotypes from the bulk population, so computational filtering was required. The study included only two donors, which limits how far the findings can be generalized.

Sequenced using an Illumina NovaSeq 6000. TCR cDNA was synthesized by 5'RACE template switching, which introduced a universal primer site and unique molecular identifiers. Priming for cDNA synthesis came from both the TCR alpha and TCR beta constant segments. Library amplification involved two PCR steps, and the second step added sample barcodes and sequencing adapters. Libraries were sequenced on Illumina HiSeq 2500 (2x100 bp) or NovaSeq (2x150 bp). Turning to the authors' computational methods: MIGEC handled demultiplexing of reads and collapsing into UMI consensus sequences, while MiXCR performed V(D)J alignment. Using edgeR on replicate PBMC samples, clonotypes were called vaccine-responding if FDR was below 0.01 and the log2 fold change was above 5 up to day 15. CD4 or CD8 identity was assigned to each bulk clonotype according to whether the clonotype was present at higher abundance in the sequenced CD4 repertoire or the sequenced CD8 repertoire. TCRdb ran its own pipeline on the public reads, namely fastp trimming at Q25 and MiXCR clone calling, and kept in-frame beta chains. For every CDR3 protein sequence, its rows merge into one entry that carries the most common genes and DNA. These V and J calls derive from TCRdb rather than the authors' analysis. A total of roughly 340,000 distinct CDR3 sequences appear in this sample, about 4% of them only once. Approximately 25% of the sample goes to the ten largest clones.

The source was PBMCs, collected 5 days after the yellow fever booster vaccination. Recombination joined TRBV20-1 with TRBJ1-1; the D gene identity is not certain. The source of this sequence is a man between 18 and 35 years old who received the YFV17D yellow fever vaccine. The nucleotides read TGCAGTGCTACGAATTGGGACACTGAAGCTTTCTTT. Its protein reads: CSATNWDTEAFF.